This T cell receptor (beta chain) was identified in a study of early T cells in non-severe SARS-CoV-2 infection. Overall study: Unpaired chains resulted from sequencing bulk RNA of unsorted whole blood.

As to this clonotype: Antigen: not known.

Germline assignment: CDR1 SEHNR and CDR2 FQNEAQ (reference sequence). Unmatched junction bases numbered 14, after V lost 7 bases and J lost 2 bases. There are 17 residues in the CDR3. The TCR library protocol was used to attach unique molecular identifiers. These identifiers were attached to individual cDNA molecules. TCRdb recomputed calls from the 5' RACE reads with MiXCR, one row per CDR3 protein. The sample includes tens of thousands of distinct CDR3 sequences, approximately 12% seen only once; the top ten take roughly 16%. Study-level findings and limits: Comparison of clonotypes with VDJdb favored anti-spike CD8 responses while missing private and CD4 specificities.

The chain couples TRBV7-9 to TRBJ2-1; the match to TRBD2 covers 7 bases. The receptor was isolated from an adult who was a healthcare worker with PCR-confirmed SARS-CoV-2 infection or an uninfected control (not recorded which). The donor label of this sample is uncertain. The sample here was whole blood, taken at baseline. The CDR3 region is CASISLNPGTTYNEQFF. In DNA, the CDR3 is TGTGCCAGCATCTCTCTTAATCCCGGGACTACCTACAATGAGCAGTTCTTC.